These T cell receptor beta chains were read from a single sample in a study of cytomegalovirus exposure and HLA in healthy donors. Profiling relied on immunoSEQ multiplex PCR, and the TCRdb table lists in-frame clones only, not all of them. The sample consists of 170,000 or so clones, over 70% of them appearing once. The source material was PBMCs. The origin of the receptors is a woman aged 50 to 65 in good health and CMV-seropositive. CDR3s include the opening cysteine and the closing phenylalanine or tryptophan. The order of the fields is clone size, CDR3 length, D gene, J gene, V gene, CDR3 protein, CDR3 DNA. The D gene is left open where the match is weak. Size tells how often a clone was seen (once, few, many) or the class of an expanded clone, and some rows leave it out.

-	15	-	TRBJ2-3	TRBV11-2	CASSLEWTDTDTQYF	TGTGCCAGCAGCTTAGAATGGACAGACACAGATACGCAGTATTTT
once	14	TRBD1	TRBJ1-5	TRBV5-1	CASSPQGSNQPQHF	TGCGCCAGCAGCCCACAGGGGAGCAATCAGCCCCAGCATTTT
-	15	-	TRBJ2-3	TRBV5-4	CASSLSGTSTDTQYF	TGTGCCAGCAGCTTGTCAGGGACTTCCACAGATACGCAGTATTTT
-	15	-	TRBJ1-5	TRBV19	CASSYRDNSNQPQHF	TGTGCCAGTAGTTACCGGGACAATAGCAATCAGCCCCAGCATTTT
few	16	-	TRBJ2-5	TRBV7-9	CASSLANGGLVETQYF	TGTGCCAGCAGCTTAGCCAACGGGGGGCTTGTGGAGACCCAGTACTTC
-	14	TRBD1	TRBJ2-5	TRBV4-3	CASSQGDSVGTQYF	TGCGCCAGCAGCCAAGGGGACAGCGTCGGGACCCAGTACTTC
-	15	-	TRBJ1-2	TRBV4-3	CASSQDPYSFYGYTF	TGCGCCAGCAGCCAAGACCCATACAGCTTCTATGGCTACACCTTC
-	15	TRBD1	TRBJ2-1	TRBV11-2	CASSSTTGDYNEQFF	TGTGCCAGCAGCTCGACGACAGGGGATTACAATGAGCAGTTCTTC
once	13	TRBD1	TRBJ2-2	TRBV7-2	CASRKDRGGELFF	TGTGCCAGCAGAAAAGACAGGGGAGGGGAGCTGTTTTTT
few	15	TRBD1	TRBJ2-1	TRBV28	CASSDGQGNSGEQFF	TGTGCCAGCAGTGACGGACAGGGAAATTCGGGTGAGCAGTTCTTC
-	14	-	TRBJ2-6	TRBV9	CASSARDSGNVLTF	TGTGCCAGCAGCGCGCGGGACAGCGGCAACGTCCTGACTTTC
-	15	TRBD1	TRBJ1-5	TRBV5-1	CASSLGQGLDQPQHF	TGCGCCAGCAGCTTGGGACAGGGCCTCGATCAGCCCCAGCATTTT
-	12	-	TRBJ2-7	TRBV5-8	CASSAMSYEQYF	TGTGCCAGCAGCGCGATGTCCTACGAGCAGTACTTC
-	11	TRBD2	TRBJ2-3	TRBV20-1	CSATPGLVEYF	TGCAGTGCTACTCCGGGACTAGTGGAGTATTTT
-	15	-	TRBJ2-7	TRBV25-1	CASSELPGPSYEQYF	TGTGCCAGCAGTGAATTACCGGGTCCCTCCTACGAGCAGTACTTC
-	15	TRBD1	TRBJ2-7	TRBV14	CASSQEGQGGDEQYF	TGTGCCAGCAGCCAAGAAGGACAGGGAGGCGACGAGCAGTACTTC
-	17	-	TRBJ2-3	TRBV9	CASSAHRDSRVPDTQYF	TGTGCCAGCAGCGCCCACCGGGACTCAAGGGTCCCAGATACGCAGTATTTT
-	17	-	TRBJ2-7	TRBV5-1	CASSLGPDTSSFYEQYF	TGCGCCAGCAGCTTGGGCCCCGACACAAGTTCGTTCTACGAGCAGTACTTC
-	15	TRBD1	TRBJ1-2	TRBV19	CASTSMTGGDYGYTF	TGTGCCAGTACCTCTATGACAGGGGGCGACTATGGCTACACCTTC
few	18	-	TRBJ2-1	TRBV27	CASSFPPRDPGSGYEQFF	TGTGCCAGCAGTTTCCCCCCCCGGGATCCGGGGAGTGGGTATGAGCAGTTCTTC
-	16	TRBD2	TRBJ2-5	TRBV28	CASSPGGLAGQETQYF	TGTGCCAGCAGTCCCGGGGGACTAGCGGGACAAGAGACCCAGTACTTC
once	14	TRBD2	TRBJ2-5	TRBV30	CAWSGGGADETQYF	TGTGCCTGGTCTGGCGGGGGGGCAGATGAGACCCAGTACTTC
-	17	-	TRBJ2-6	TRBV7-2	CASSEKGFLSGANVLTF	TGTGCCAGCAGCGAGAAGGGGTTCCTCTCTGGGGCCAACGTCCTGACTTTC
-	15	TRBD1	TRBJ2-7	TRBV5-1	CASSLGGRDRAPIHF	TGCGCCAGCAGCTTGGGGGGCCGGGACAGGGCCCCCATTCACTTC
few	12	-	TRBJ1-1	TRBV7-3	CASSLHRGEAFF	TGTGCCAGCAGCTTACACCGGGGTGAAGCTTTCTTT
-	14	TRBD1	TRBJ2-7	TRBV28	CASRSTGTGGEQYF	TGTGCCAGCAGGAGTACAGGGACAGGGGGCGAGCAGTACTTC
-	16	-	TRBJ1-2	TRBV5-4	CASSPPLEGGYHGYTF	TGTGCCAGCAGTCCCCCTCTGGAGGGTGGATACCATGGCTACACCTTC
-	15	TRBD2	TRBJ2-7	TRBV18	CASSPAGSGRYEQYF	TGTGCCAGCTCACCGGCTGGTAGCGGGAGGTACGAGCAGTACTTC